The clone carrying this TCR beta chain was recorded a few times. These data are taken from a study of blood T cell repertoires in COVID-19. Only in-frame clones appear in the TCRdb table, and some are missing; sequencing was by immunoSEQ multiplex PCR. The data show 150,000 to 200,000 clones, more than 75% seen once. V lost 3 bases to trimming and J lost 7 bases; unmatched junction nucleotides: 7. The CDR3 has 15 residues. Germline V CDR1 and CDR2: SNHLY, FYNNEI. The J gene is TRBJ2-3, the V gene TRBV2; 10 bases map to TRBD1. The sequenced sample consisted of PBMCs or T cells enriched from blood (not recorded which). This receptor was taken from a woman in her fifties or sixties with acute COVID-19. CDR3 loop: CASSDVGTGANTQYF. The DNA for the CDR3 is TGTGCCAGCAGTGACGTGGGGACAGGGGCTAATACGCAGTATTTT.